This T cell receptor beta chain was observed in a study of blood T cells in healthy people across ages. The wider study: Capturing about one barcoded beta molecule per two T cells was achieved by template switching.

This clonotype was seen a few times. Sample-barcoded 5' priming and a J-beta primer mix drove a second PCR of about 6 to 12 cycles. A template-switch adaptor with 12 random nucleotides tagged each cDNA molecule. No fewer than 3 million CDR3-containing paired-end reads came from each sample. TCRdb recomputed calls from the 5' RACE reads with MiXCR, one row per CDR3 protein. Altogether 1.4 million or so distinct CDR3 sequences are present, approximately 39% being singletons, with the ten largest covering about 3.8%. The CDR3 totals 15 residues. Germline assignment: CDR1 LGHNA and CDR2 YNFKEQ. With V trimmed by 4 bases and J by 4 bases, 7 bases remained unmatched.

Sample: blood. The TCR comes from a woman aged 18-30 years in good health. The chain carries TRBV4-2 and TRBJ1-1; TRBD1 aligns across 9 bases. CDR3 loop: CASSPRTGVVTEAFF. DNA for the CDR3: TGTGCCAGCAGCCCCCGGACAGGGGTTGTCACTGAAGCTTTCTTT.